This T cell receptor beta chain is drawn from a study of blood T cell repertoires in COVID-19. Study at large: Material from acute and convalescent COVID-19 was sourced from the United States, Italy and Spain. In each case, the material was cDNA or gDNA derived from T cells, B-cell-depleted T cells, or PBMCs.

Worth noting for this clone: The same CDR3 also results from other DNA sequences found in this sample.

Seattle-derived patients entered the study during active infection and were followed longitudinally. The CDR3 extends over 14 amino acids. The V gene lost 5 bases and the J gene lost 2 bases, with 10 bases spanning the gap. The germline gives CDR1 MNHEY, CDR2 SMNVEV (reference sequence). Source study methods: Estimates of nucleated cell counts were drawn from the amplification of reference gene primers. Method: immunoSEQ multiplex PCR; TCRdb's copy keeps in-frame clones and lacks some. V, J and clone size are taken as reported in that table, and D and trimming were inferred from the DNA itself. The sample lists 350,000 to 500,000 clones, roughly 89% seen once, with less than 0.95% in the top ten.

The sequence came from a man younger than 35 with COVID-19, enrolled during active disease. The sample was peripheral blood. V usage is TRBV27 and J usage is TRBJ1-5, with a tentative D call TRBD1 (6 bases). As DNA, the CDR3 is TGTGCCAGCAGTCCACGACAGGGCAATCAGCCCCAGCATTTT. Protein: CASSPRQGNQPQHF.